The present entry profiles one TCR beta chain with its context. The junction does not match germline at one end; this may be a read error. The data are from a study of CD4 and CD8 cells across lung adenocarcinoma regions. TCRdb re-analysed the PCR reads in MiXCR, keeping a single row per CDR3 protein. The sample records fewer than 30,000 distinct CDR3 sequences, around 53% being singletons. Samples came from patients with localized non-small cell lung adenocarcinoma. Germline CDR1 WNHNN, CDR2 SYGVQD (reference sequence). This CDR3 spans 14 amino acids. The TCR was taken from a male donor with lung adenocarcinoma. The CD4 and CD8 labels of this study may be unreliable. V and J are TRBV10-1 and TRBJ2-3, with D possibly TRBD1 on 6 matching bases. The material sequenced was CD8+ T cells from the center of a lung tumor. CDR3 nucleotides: TGCGCCGGCAGGGGCAGGCAAGCCACAGATACTCAGTATTTT. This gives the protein CAGRGRQATDTQYF.